This T cell receptor beta chain was captured in a study of T cell responses to AZD1222 COVID-19 vaccine. The CDR3 has 15 amino acids. Trimming left V 4 bases short and J 2 bases short, with 11 bases between. Per the germline V gene, CDR1 is LGHNA and CDR2 is YNFKEQ. TCRdb keeps only in-frame clones here, not all; method: immunoSEQ multiplex PCR. Here the sample spans 110,000 or so clones, 82% being singletons. The source material was peripheral blood, sampled on day 0 of AZD1222 vaccination. The source of this sequence is an adult in good health. The genes are TRBV4-2 and TRBJ2-2, with D uncertain. CDR3 sequence (DNA): TGTGCCAGCAGCCCCCTGGCAGGAAACACCGGGGAGCTGTTTTTT. The encoded protein is CASSPLAGNTGELFF.